The 29 T cell receptor beta chains below were found in one sample sequenced in a study of control samples from healthy donors and cancer patients. The protocol was immunoSEQ multiplex PCR, while the TCRdb copy is restricted to in-frame clones and leaves out a portion. The sample holds about 150,000 clones, 90% to 95% seen once. Sequencing was performed on blood. All receptors derive from a man younger than 35 in good health.

V gene TRBV25-1 combines with J gene TRBJ2-7, with 8 bases aligning to TRBD1. CDR3 length equals 16 residues. The junction had 13 bases not matched to a gene; V was cut back by 4 bases and J by 5 bases. CDR1 MGHDK and CDR2 SYGVNS come from the germline V gene. CDR3: CASSGSPTMTGDEQYF. CDR3 nucleotide sequence: TGTGCCAGCAGTGGTTCCCCCACAATGACAGGGGACGAGCAGTACTTC.

The chain joins TRBV5-1 to TRBJ1-1; unclear D gene. The CDR3 is made up of 13 amino acids. V was pared by 0 bases and J by 1 base, with 4 bases between. Germline V gene data show CDR1 as SGHRS and CDR2 as YFSETQ. The CDR3 region has the DNA TGCGCCAGCAGCTTGGCGGGGAACACTGAAGCTTTCTTT. Translating it yields CASSLAGNTEAFF.

The DNA of the CDR3 is TGTGCCTGGAGTGTACCTCCCGGGGGGAGAGGAAAACTGTTTTTT. Protein product: CAWSVPPGGRGKLFF. The chain carries TRBV30 and TRBJ1-4; weak D call: TRBD1 (5 bases). Germline V CDR1 and CDR2: GTSNPN, SVGIG (reference sequence). This CDR3 contains 15 residues. V gave up 0 bases and J gave up 10 bases, with 18 bases separating them.

The chain uses TRBV27 and TRBJ2-7; maybe TRBD1 (6 bases). Per germline, CDR1 MNHEY and CDR2 SMNVEV (reference sequence). The CDR3 consists of 12 residues. V lost 7 bases, J lost 6 bases, and 13 bases lay in between. CDR3 loop: CASTGTSGEQYF. The CDR3, as DNA: TGTGCCAGCACCGGGACAAGCGGCGAGCAGTACTTC.

V usage is TRBV25-1 and J usage is TRBJ1-3, with no clear D. CDR3 length equals 16 residues. Per the germline V gene, CDR1 is MGHDK and CDR2 is SYGVNS. V lost 3 bases to trimming and J lost 0 bases, with 12 bases between them. The CDR3 region is CASSDIRAISGNTIYF. Here the CDR3 DNA reads TGTGCCAGCAGTGATATTCGGGCCATCTCTGGAAACACCATATATTTT.

The chain combines TRBV19 with TRBJ1-1; 11 bases are shared with TRBD1. CDR3 length: 15 residues. Germline trimming cut 8 bases from V and 0 bases from J; bases unmatched to any gene: 5. Per germline, CDR1 LNHDA and CDR2 SQIVND (reference sequence). CDR3 in amino acids: CASSGTGGMNTEAFF. The DNA for the CDR3 is TGTGCCAGTTCCGGGACAGGGGGGATGAACACTGAAGCTTTCTTT.

This clone has a single count. The chain carries TRBV19 and TRBJ1-1; D call uncertain. The CDR3 covers 15 residues. CDR1 and CDR2 (germline): LNHDA, SQIVND (reference sequence). V gave up 6 bases and J gave up 4 bases, with 18 bases separating them. As DNA, the CDR3 is TGTGCCAGTAGCATAACGATCCGGCGGGTCACTGAAGCTTTCTTT. Protein sequence: CASSITIRRVTEAFF.

The chain carries TRBV19 and TRBJ1-6, with D tentatively TRBD1 (5 bases). This CDR3 is 13 amino acids long. In germline, CDR1 is LNHDA, CDR2 SQIVND (reference sequence). V was clipped by 7 bases and J by 4 bases, with 8 bases between them. The CDR3: CASKGIYNSPLHF. The CDR3 DNA reads TGTGCCAGTAAGGGGATTTATAATTCACCCCTCCACTTT.

This chain joins TRBV2 and TRBJ2-1; weak D call: TRBD1 (6 bases). V lost 6 bases to trimming and J lost 4 bases, with 13 bases between them. The CDR3 runs 14 residues. Germline CDR1 SNHLY, CDR2 FYNNEI. Here the CDR3 reads CASSGTSRYNEQFF. The CDR3 DNA sequence: TGTGCCAGCAGCGGGACATCAAGGTACAATGAGCAGTTCTTC. The full variable domain, with the rest looked up from reference TRBV2 and TRBJ2-1, is EPEVTQTPSHQVTQMGQEVILRCVPISNHLYFYWYRQILGQKVEFLVSFYNNEISEKSEIFDDQFSVERPDGSNFTLKIRSTKLEDSAMYFCASSGTSRYNEQFFGPGTRLTVL.

V and J are TRBV7-9 and TRBJ2-1; D is ambiguous. This CDR3 contains 13 residues. Between the trimmed V and J ends, which lost 6 bases and 8 bases, there was a span of 14 bases. CDR1 and CDR2 from the germline V gene are SEHNR and FQNEAQ (reference sequence). CDR3 region: CASSSSVGDEQFF. The CDR3 nucleotides are TGTGCCAGCAGTTCGTCCGTGGGCGATGAGCAGTTCTTC.

The chain combines TRBV19 with TRBJ1-5, with no clear D. V was cut by 3 bases and J by 7 bases, with 13 bases left in between. CDR3 length: 14 amino acids. Germline CDR1 and CDR2: LNHDA and SQIVND (reference sequence). CDR3 sequence reads: CASSIRRGSQPQHF. The DNA of the CDR3 is TGTGCCAGTAGTATTCGCCGGGGTTCGCAGCCCCAGCATTTT.

Comment on this clone: An end of the junction does not agree with germline; a read error may underlie this. The genes are TRBV5-1 and TRBJ2-1; D perhaps matches TRBD2 (6 bases). Germline V lookup: CDR1 SGHRS, CDR2 YFSETQ. The CDR3 runs 15 residues. The CDR3 reads CASRLDGGAINEQFF. The CDR3 nucleotides are TGCGCCAGCAGATTGGACGGAGGGGCAATCAATGAGCAGTTCTTC.

The chain combines TRBV5-6 with TRBJ1-2, with TRBD1 matching 7 bases. The CDR3 is made up of 13 amino acids. J lost 7 bases, V lost 4 bases, and 7 bases had no gene match. Germline V lookup: CDR1 SGHDT, CDR2 YYEEEE. CDR3: CASSPDRVGGYTF. As DNA, the CDR3 is TGTGCCAGCAGCCCTGACAGGGTCGGTGGCTACACCTTC.

The V and J genes are TRBV30 and TRBJ1-1; D is unresolved. The CDR3 loop spans 13 amino acids. V dropped 2 bases and J dropped 1 base, with 8 bases sitting between them. Germline CDR1 is GTSNPN and CDR2 is SVGIG (reference sequence). The CDR3 bases are TGTGCCTGGAGTAATTCGGCGAACACTGAAGCTTTCTTT. It yields the protein CAWSNSANTEAFF.

V is TRBV20-1 and J is TRBJ1-2; no clear D gene. Germline lookup yields CDR1 DFQATT and CDR2 SNEGSKA (reference sequence). Trimming stripped 1 base from V and 7 bases from J, with 7 bases between. The CDR3 sequence is 11 residues long. In nucleotides, the CDR3 is TGCAGTGCTAGAGCTAATGGTGGCTACACCTTC. The encoded protein is CSARANGGYTF.

This clone was counted once. The rearrangement uses TRBV3-1 (or the pseudogene TRBV3-2) and TRBJ2-1, with D maybe TRBD1 (6 bases). V gave up 4 bases and J gave up 6 bases, with 16 bases separating them. The CDR3 spans 15 residues. The V gene's germline CDR1 is LGHDT and CDR2 YNNKEL (reference sequence). In DNA form, the CDR3 reads TGTGCCAGCAGCCTTTTTTTCCGACAGGCCAATGAGCAGTTCTTC. It specifies CASSLFFRQANEQFF.

In regard to this clone: Other DNA sequences in the sample encode the same CDR3. The chain uses TRBV9 and TRBJ2-7; a weak D match, TRBD2 (5 bases). Trimming removed 2 bases at V and 0 bases at J, with 9 bases between. Germline V gives CDR1 SGDLS, CDR2 YYNGEE. The CDR3 length is 14 residues. In DNA form, the CDR3 reads TGTGCCAGCAGCGTGACGGGGTCCTCCTACGAGCAGTACTTC. Amino acids: CASSVTGSSYEQYF.

The J gene is TRBJ2-1, the V gene TRBV19; D possibly uses TRBD1 or TRBD2 (5 bases each). Germline loops: CDR1 LNHDA, CDR2 SQIVND (reference sequence). Trimming took 3 bases from V and 4 from J, leaving 16 bases between them. CDR3 length: 16 residues. The CDR3 DNA reads as TGTGCCAGTAGTATTAATGAGTGGGGGATTTACAATGAGCAGTTCTTC. This codes for CASSINEWGIYNEQFF.

This chain uses TRBV30 with TRBJ1-5; D is unresolved. CDR3 size: 13 residues. Germline V gene lookup returns CDR1 GTSNPN and CDR2 SVGIG (reference sequence). V was cut by 0 bases and J by 3 bases, with 6 bases left in between. The CDR3 protein is CAWSVQYNQPQHF. In DNA form, the CDR3 reads TGTGCCTGGAGTGTACAGTACAATCAGCCCCAGCATTTT.

The rearrangement joins TRBV19 to TRBJ1-4; no definite D call. Trimming shortened V by 7 bases and J by 4 bases, and 16 bases separated the two germline ends. The CDR3 covers 15 residues. Germline CDR1 is LNHDA and CDR2 is SQIVND (reference sequence). As DNA, the CDR3 is TGTGCCAGTAACTACCGAGTGGGATATAATGAAAAACTGTTTTTT. Its translation: CASNYRVGYNEKLFF. The full variable domain, rest sourced from reference TRBV19 and TRBJ1-4, is DGGITQSPKYLFRKEGQNVTLSCEQNLNHDAMYWYRQDPGQGLRLIYYSQIVNDFQKGDIAEGYSVSREKKESFPLTVTSAQKNPTAFYLCASNYRVGYNEKLFFGSGTQLSVL.

CDR3 residues: CASLQGGSPYNEQFF. The CDR3 nucleotides are TGTGCCAGCTTGCAAGGCGGCAGCCCTTACAATGAGCAGTTCTTC. The V and J genes are TRBV7-8 and TRBJ2-1; D remains ambiguous. Germline assignment: CDR1 SGHVS and CDR2 FQNEAQ. This CDR3 is 15 amino acids long. V was shortened by 8 bases and J by 4 bases, with 18 bases between the two germline ends.

The CDR3 sequence: CSASDGTSGNSYNEQFF. CDR3 coding DNA: TGCAGTGCTAGTGATGGGACTAGCGGGAACTCCTACAATGAGCAGTTCTTC. J is TRBJ2-1 and V is TRBV20-1; 13 bases match TRBD2. Germline CDR1 reads DFQATT; CDR2 reads SNEGSKA (reference sequence). The CDR3 loop spans 17 amino acids. The J segment lost 0 bases and the V segment lost 3 bases, leaving 5 bases of the junction unmatched.

The chain combines TRBV6-5 with TRBJ1-1; D is ambiguous. Germline lookup yields CDR1 MNHEY and CDR2 SVGAGI. The CDR3 runs 12 residues. V was trimmed by 4 bases and J by 4 bases, leaving 7 bases between them. The CDR3 here is CASSWQGTEAFF. For the CDR3, the DNA is TGTGCCAGCAGTTGGCAAGGCACTGAAGCTTTCTTT.

This sequence joins TRBV11-2 and TRBJ2-1, with D uncertain. The CDR3 has 11 amino acids. Germline V gene data show CDR1 as SGHAT and CDR2 as FQNNGV. Trimming removed 3 bases at V and 10 bases at J, with 7 bases between. CDR3: CASSFVWEQFF. As DNA, the CDR3 is TGTGCCAGCAGCTTCGTATGGGAGCAGTTCTTC.

The chain joins TRBV30 to TRBJ2-1; TRBD2 agrees at 14 bases. The CDR3 runs to 12 residues. V gave up 8 bases and J gave up 9 bases; unmatched junction bases: 3. CDR1 and CDR2 from the germline V gene are GTSNPN and SVGIG (reference sequence). The DNA of the CDR3 is TGTGCCGGGGGACTAGCGGGAGTTGAGCAGTTCTTC. Its translation: CAGGLAGVEQFF. Full variable domain (rest looked up from reference TRBV30 and TRBJ2-1): SQTIHQWPATLVQPVGSPLSLECTVEGTSNPNLYWYRQAAGRGLQLLFYSVGIGQISSEVPQNLSASRPQDRQFILSSKKLLLSDSGFYLCAGGLAGVEQFFGPGTRLTVL.

The chain couples TRBV11-2 to TRBJ1-1; D possibly corresponds to TRBD1 (5 bases). The length of the CDR3 is 14 residues. Germline V CDR1 and CDR2: SGHAT, FQNNGV. Trimming stripped 1 base from V and 5 bases from J, with 11 bases between. The DNA for the CDR3 is TGTGCCAGCAGCTTAGTAGCTGGGGGGACTGAAGCTTTCTTT. This sequence encodes CASSLVAGGTEAFF.

The J gene is TRBJ2-7, the V gene TRBV3-1 (or the pseudogene TRBV3-2); TRBD2 matches 9 bases. Germline V gene sequence: CDR1 LGHDT, CDR2 YNNKEL (reference sequence). Germline trimming cut 6 bases from V and 3 bases from J; bases unmatched to any gene: 9. This CDR3 has 15 residues. The CDR3 nucleotides are TGTGCCAGCAGGGGCGCGCGGGGGGGCGGCTACGAGCAGTACTTC. This encodes CASRGARGGGYEQYF.

J is TRBJ2-5 and V is TRBV6-2 or TRBV6-3, with TRBD2 as a possible D gene (5 bases). From germline, CDR1 is MNHEY and CDR2 SVGEGT. Trimming pared 2 bases from V and 5 bases from J, leaving 18 bases between. The CDR3 is 16 residues long. This CDR3 is CASSYSGLGYRETQYF. CDR3 sequence (DNA): TGTGCCAGCAGTTACAGCGGTTTAGGCTACCGGGAGACCCAGTACTTC.

This chain uses TRBV7-9 with TRBJ1-4; D is uncertain. Trimming cost V 3 bases and J 5 bases, with 10 bases left between them. The CDR3 extends over 14 amino acids. Per germline, CDR1 SEHNR and CDR2 FQNEAQ (reference sequence). The CDR3 is CASSLGDGNEKLFF. The CDR3 DNA is TGTGCCAGCAGCTTGGGTGACGGCAATGAAAAACTGTTTTTT.